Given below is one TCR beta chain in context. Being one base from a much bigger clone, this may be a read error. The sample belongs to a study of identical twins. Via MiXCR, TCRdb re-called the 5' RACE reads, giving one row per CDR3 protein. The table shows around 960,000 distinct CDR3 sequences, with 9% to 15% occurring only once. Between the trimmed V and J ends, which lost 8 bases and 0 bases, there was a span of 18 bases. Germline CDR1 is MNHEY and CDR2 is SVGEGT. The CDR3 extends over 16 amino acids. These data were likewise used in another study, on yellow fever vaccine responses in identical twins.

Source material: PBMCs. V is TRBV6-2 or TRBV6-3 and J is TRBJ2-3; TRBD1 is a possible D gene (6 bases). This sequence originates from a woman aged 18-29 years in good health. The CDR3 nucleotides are TGTGCCAGCGGTACGCCCCGGGACACTAGCACAGATACGCAGTATTTT. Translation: CASGTPRDTSTDTQYF.